This T cell receptor beta chain was sequenced during a study of blood T cells in healthy people across ages (dated by TCRdb to between 2015 and 2016). A note on the overall study: In model experiments, roughly one uniquely barcoded TCR beta cDNA molecule per two T cells was captured by template switching. Age-related changes in TCR beta repertoire diversity were measured in the study by deep sequencing normalized with unique cDNA molecular identifiers. Two additional independent replicas of 1 million unique cDNA reads from the same blood draw were analyzed for two donors (one aged 18 to 30 and one aged 80 or older). The donors were divided into four age groups: young (average approximately 15 years), middle-aged (approximately 42), aged (roughly 60) and long-lived (about 79). To avoid experimental bias, donors of different ages were spread randomly across the sequencing lanes. What the research found in general, with its limitations: The percentage of naive T cells measured by flow cytometry correlated strongly with observed TCR beta diversity. Compared with the aged group, more naive CD4+ T cells, fewer expanded clones and increased TCR diversity were shown by the long-lived group, suggesting age selection. Conclusive comparison of naive and antigen-experienced compartments was prevented by the profiling of bulk unsorted PBMCs. Because the CMV infection status of the donors was unknown, age-related changes in expanded clonotypes may potentially have been confounded. As age increased, observed TCR beta diversity per million T cells dropped in a roughly linear way, and a significant reduction was already evident by age about 40. Estimates of total diversity from one million sequenced T cells were regarded as lower bounds and underestimates.

The library was produced with 5' RACE. Sequencing relied on an Illumina HiSeq 2500. A second about 7 to 12 cycle PCR used a sample-barcoded 5' primer and a J-beta primer mix. Each TCR beta cDNA molecule received a unique molecular identifier from a template-switch 5' adaptor carrying 12 random nucleotides. Each sample yielded at least 3 million CDR3-containing paired-end reads. First-strand cDNA synthesis was performed from all RNA using the Mint cDNA synthesis kit, with priming by a TRBC-specific oligonucleotide. Following uracil-DNA glycosylase treatment, all cDNA underwent a first 18-cycle PCR with the universal primers M1SS and BC2_uni_R. On the authors' methods: For normalization, 1 million high-quality reads were randomly selected from each sample, with every read carrying a distinct molecular identifier. Instead of being binned into consensus sequences, reads that shared molecular identifiers were thrown out. MiTCR, run with a Q25 quality threshold and the strictest error-elimination algorithm, handled CDR3 identification, clonotype clustering and error correction. A nonparametric unseen species model with Euler transformation was used to estimate lower-bound total TCR beta diversity. The public reads were reprocessed in TCRdb via fastp at Q25 and MiXCR, keeping in-frame beta chains. Each entry is one CDR3 protein sequence, shown with its most common DNA and genes. None of the V and J calls come from the authors' own analysis; TCRdb made them. In all, the sample holds hundreds of thousands of distinct CDR3 sequences, and about 43% of those were seen once. Clones ranked in the top ten supply about 30% of the sample.

About this clonotype itself: Its antigen target is currently unknown. No much larger clonotype is one base removed from it; base qualities were not supplied.

Systemically healthy Caucasian individuals from Russia, approximately 39 in total and aged roughly 6 to 100 years, were included as donors. Each donor gave 8.5 to 10 milliliters of peripheral blood, collected into EDTA-treated Vacutainer tubes. Ficoll-Paque density-gradient centrifugation was used to isolate PBMCs, with at least 6.5 million per sample. Total RNA, at least 5.5 micrograms per sample, was extracted from PBMCs with Trizol reagent. Naive CD45RAhigh/CD27high T cell percentages were measured by flow cytometry on a PBMC aliquot from every donor. The CDR3 spans 10 residues, from the cysteine through the phenylalanine. Just the 30-base CDR3 DNA is kept, in frame starting at base 1.

This chain is built from TRBV21-1 and TRBJ2-7. TRBV21-1 is labeled a pseudogene. The TCR originated in an older man in good health. The sequenced material came from blood. The CDR3 protein is CASSSSRQYF. At the DNA level, the sequence is TGTGCCAGCAGCAGCTCCCGGCAGTACTTC.